This T cell receptor (beta chain) is from a study of blood T cell repertoires in COVID-19. Looking at the study overall: COVID-19 samples collected from the United States, Italy and Spain covered acute and convalescent phases. Nucleic acid was either cDNA or gDNA, and it came from T cells, B-cell-depleted T cells, or PBMCs.

The CDR3 has 13 residues. J was trimmed by 7 bases and V by 4 bases; bases with no gene match: 7. Germline CDR1 is SGHRS and CDR2 is YFSETQ. Authors' analysis steps: It was from reference gene primer amplification that nucleated cell counts were estimated. Repertoires were generated with immunoSEQ multiplex PCR, while TCRdb's copy carries only in-frame clones and drops some. D and trimming were read from the DNA, whereas the V and J calls and clone size are those reported in that table. The table records fewer than 400,000 clones, around 87% of them present only once. This clone was seen more than once but under ten times.

The sequence was obtained from a human donor in a cohort sampled during active COVID-19. The sequenced sample was peripheral blood. The genes are TRBV5-1 and TRBJ2-7, with TRBD2 matching 8 bases. The CDR3 spells CASSAGGAGEQYF. Written as DNA, the CDR3 is TGCGCCAGCAGCGCGGGGGGCGCGGGGGAGCAGTACTTC.